Listed below are T cell receptor beta chains from one sample, sequenced in a study. In TCRdb, the RT-PCR reads were re-called with MiXCR into one record per CDR3 protein. The sample yields almost 700,000 distinct CDR3 sequences, 12% to 15% seen once. The sequenced sample consisted of memory CD4+ T cells from blood. The receptor set was obtained from a female donor in good health, serving as a healthy control. Both conserved end residues are part of each CDR3. Fields, in order: D gene, V gene, clone size, CDR3 length, J gene, CDR3 DNA, CDR3 protein. The D gene is left open where the match is weak. The listing skips clone size in some rows; elsewhere it reads once, few, many or a size class.

TRBD1,TRBV20-1,NA,13,TRBJ1-2,TGCAGTGCTGACAGGGGGCGCGGCTATGGCAACACCTTC,CSADRGRGYGNTF
TRBD1,TRBV6-5,once,14,TRBJ2-7,TGTGCCAGCAGTTACCAGGGGGAGACCTACGAGCAGTACTTC,CASSYQGETYEQYF
NA,TRBV5-1,NA,17,TRBJ1-1,TGCGCCAGCTCCCCCATAGGGGGTGGGGGCGTGAACACTGAAGCTTTCTTT,CASSPIGGGGVNTEAFF
TRBD1,TRBV4-2,NA,16,TRBJ2-2,TGTGCCAGCAGCTTACGGACAGGGGAAGGCACCGGGGAGCTGTTTTTT,CASSLRTGEGTGELFF
TRBD1,TRBV7-9,few,14,TRBJ1-2,TGTGCCAGCAGCGTATTGGGACAGGATTATGGCTACACCTTC,CASSVLGQDYGYTF
NA,TRBV4-1,NA,15,TRBJ1-4,TGCGCCAGCAGCCTCCAGGCGGGGTGGGGTGAAAAACTGTTTTTT,CASSLQAGWGEKLFF
NA,TRBV11-2,NA,17,TRBJ2-2,TGTGCCAGCAGCTTAGATGGGCAGGGAGCGAACACCGGGGAGCTGTTTTTT,CASSLDGQGANTGELFF
NA,TRBV12-3/TRBV12-4,NA,13,TRBJ1-2,TGTGCCAGCAGCCCACTGACAGGAAGCGGCTACACCTTC,CASSPLTGSGYTF
NA,TRBV15,few,14,TRBJ2-5,TGTGCCACCAGCAGAGATATGAGGGTCGAGACCCAGTACTTC,CATSRDMRVETQYF
NA,TRBV7-7,few,14,TRBJ2-5,TGTGCTAGCAGCTCCTCCGGGCGCGAAGAGACCCAGTACTTC,CASSSSGREETQYF
TRBD2,TRBV20-1,NA,20,TRBJ2-1,TGCAGTGCTAGAGATCGACTAGCGGGAGGGCTAGGGGAGAGGTACAATGAGCAGTTCTTC,CSARDRLAGGLGERYNEQFF
NA,TRBV6-6,many,11,TRBJ1-2,TGTGCCAGCAGCAGGGACGGAGGCTACACCTTC,CASSRDGGYTF
NA,TRBV20-1,many,11,TRBJ2-3,TGCAGAACCCGTCGCGGAGATACGCAGTATTTT,CRTRRGDTQYF
NA,TRBV3-1,NA,14,TRBJ1-2,TGTGCCAGCAGCCAAGGGACACAGAACTATGGCTACACCTTC,CASSQGTQNYGYTF
NA,TRBV6-6,many,12,TRBJ1-2,TGTGCCAGCAGTCCCCAAGGGTACGGCTACACCTTC,CASSPQGYGYTF
TRBD2,TRBV10-3,many,15,TRBJ2-3,TGTGCCACCAAAAAAGCCGGGACTAGTGGAGATACGCAGTATTTT,CATKKAGTSGDTQYF
NA,TRBV10-3,NA,13,TRBJ2-1,TGTGCCATCAGTGAGTCGAGTACGGGGGAGCAGTTCTTC,CAISESSTGEQFF
NA,TRBV20-1,NA,12,TRBJ2-7,TGCAGTGCTAGAGAAGGAGTTTACGAGCAGTACTTC,CSAREGVYEQYF
NA,TRBV7-2,many,14,TRBJ2-2,TGTGCCAGCAGCTTATTGGCGAACACCGGGGAGCTGTTTTTT,CASSLLANTGELFF
NA,TRBV29-1,many,15,TRBJ2-7,TGCAGCGTTGAAGAGTGGGGGGCAGGGGCCGGCGAGCAGTACTTC,CSVEEWGAGAGEQYF
NA,TRBV4-3,many,14,TRBJ1-1,TGCGCCAGCAGCCAAGGGACCTCGAACACTGAAGCTTTCTTT,CASSQGTSNTEAFF
TRBD1,TRBV20-1,many,15,TRBJ1-5,TGCAGTGCCCGGGGGGGACAGGGGGGGAATCAGCCCCAGCATTTT,CSARGGQGGNQPQHF
NA,TRBV7-3,NA,16,TRBJ1-1,TGTGCCAGCAGCTTAATCGCGGGGCCCAAGAACACTGAAGCTTTCTTT,CASSLIAGPKNTEAFF
NA,TRBV5-6,few,12,TRBJ1-5,TGTGCCAGCAGTCACGGCGGGGGGCCCCAGCATTTT,CASSHGGGPQHF
NA,TRBV7-2,NA,14,TRBJ2-5,TGTGCCAGCAGCCCACGGGCGGGACAAGAGACCCAGTACTTC,CASSPRAGQETQYF
TRBD2,TRBV5-5,NA,16,TRBJ2-3,TGTGCCAGCAGCTGGGCGACTAGCGGGGCTACAGATACGCAGTATTTT,CASSWATSGATDTQYF
TRBD2,TRBV28,few,14,TRBJ2-5,TGTGCCAGCAGTGCGCCGGCGGGGGGCAGGACCCAGTACTTC,CASSAPAGGRTQYF
NA,TRBV6-6,many,13,TRBJ2-3,TGTGCCAGTGGGGGACTCCGCACAGATACGCAGTATTTT,CASGGLRTDTQYF
TRBD1,TRBV20-1,NA,15,TRBJ2-7,TGCAGTGCTAGAGAGCCGGACAGGGGACCCTACGAGCAGTACTTC,CSAREPDRGPYEQYF
NA,TRBV28,few,12,TRBJ2-5,TGTGCCAGCAGTTCTTATGGGGAGACCCAGTACTTC,CASSSYGETQYF
NA,TRBV3-1,NA,16,TRBJ2-1,TGTGCCAGCAGCGGCGTGGGGCTGTACTCCTACAATGAGCAGTTCTTC,CASSGVGLYSYNEQFF